The 13 T cell receptor beta chains below were found in one sample sequenced in a study of T cell responses to AZD1222 COVID-19 vaccine. Data came from immunoSEQ multiplex PCR; TCRdb stores just in-frame clones and leaves some out. The table has roughly 87,000 clones, 89% seen once. The sample in question was peripheral blood, obtained 28 days after the second AZD1222 dose. The receptors shown here come from an adult who received the AZD1222 COVID-19 vaccine.

The chain is built from TRBV11-2 and TRBJ1-3; D is undetermined. The germline V and J ends were trimmed by 1 base and 3 bases, with 4 bases remaining between them. The CDR3 length is 13 residues. In germline, CDR1 is SGHAT, CDR2 FQNNGV. The CDR3 region is CASSLGFGNTIYF. DNA of the CDR3: TGTGCCAGCAGCTTAGGGTTTGGAAACACCATATATTTT.

This chain connects TRBV6-5 to TRBJ1-1; D gene ambiguous. Trimming cost V 5 bases and J 4 bases, with 11 bases left between them. The CDR3 totals 13 residues. The V gene's germline CDR1 is MNHEY and CDR2 SVGAGI. The CDR3 DNA follows: TGTGCCAGCAGTCCCTCCGCGGGCACTGAAGCTTTCTTT. Protein: CASSPSAGTEAFF.

The genes are TRBV3-1 (or the pseudogene TRBV3-2) and TRBJ1-2; D is unresolved. Germline V gives CDR1 LGHDT, CDR2 YNNKEL (reference sequence). The ends were cut back, 5 bases at V and 0 bases at J, with 4 bases in the middle. CDR3 length: 12 residues. CDR3 nucleotide sequence: TGTGCCAGCAGCTGGGCTAACTATGGCTACACCTTC. Amino acids: CASSWANYGYTF.

The chain uses TRBV19 and TRBJ1-2; D is uncertain. There are 14 residues in the CDR3. Germline V gene lookup returns CDR1 LNHDA and CDR2 SQIVND (reference sequence). Trimming removed 3 bases from V and 4 bases from J, with 12 bases in between. CDR3 residues: CASSIKGSGYGYTF. The CDR3, as DNA: TGTGCCAGTAGTATTAAGGGATCGGGCTATGGCTACACCTTC.

The chain joins TRBV11-2 to TRBJ1-2; 7 nucleotides agree with TRBD1. After removal of 3 bases from V and 7 bases from J, the junction contained 5 bases not matched to a gene. The germline gives CDR1 SGHAT, CDR2 FQNNGV. The length of the CDR3 is 13 residues. Here the CDR3 DNA reads TGTGCCAGCAGCTTGGGACAGTTTTTTGGCTACACCTTC. Its protein product is CASSLGQFFGYTF.

Only one count was recorded for this clone. V gene TRBV25-1 combines with J gene TRBJ2-6; D not certain. The CDR3 covers 17 residues. CDR1 and CDR2 (germline): MGHDK, SYGVNS. V lost 1 base and J 3 bases, leaving 13 bases between the germline ends. For the CDR3, the DNA is TGTGCCAGCAGTGAATCGGTCAGTCCACTTGGGGCCAACGTCCTGACTTTC. Translation: CASSESVSPLGANVLTF. The variable domain in full, completed from reference TRBV25-1 and TRBJ2-6, reads EADIYQTPRYLVIGTGKKITLECSQTMGHDKMYWYQQDPGMELHLIHYSYGVNSTEKGDLSSESTVSRIRTEHFPLTLESARPSHTSQYLCASSESVSPLGANVLTFGAGSRLTVL.

The chain links TRBV7-2 to TRBJ2-7; TRBD2 is a possible D gene (5 bases). Germline loops: CDR1 SGHTA, CDR2 FQGNSA. The CDR3 has 15 residues. Trimming cost V 2 bases and J 0 bases, with 11 bases left between them. Here the CDR3 reads CASSLMRASSYEQYF. The CDR3 region has the DNA TGTGCCAGCAGCTTAATGCGGGCTAGCTCCTACGAGCAGTACTTC.

A single count supports this clone. J is TRBJ1-5 and V is TRBV18; 7 bases match TRBD1. The CDR3 consists of 19 residues. Trimming removed 5 bases from V and 3 bases from J; junction bases left unmatched: 19. From germline, CDR1 is KGHSH and CDR2 LQKENI. CDR3 region: CASSAAGTAKTITNQPQHF. The CDR3 coding sequence is TGTGCCAGCTCAGCGGCCGGGACAGCGAAAACAATAACCAATCAGCCCCAGCATTTT.

This clone has a single count. The chain carries TRBV28 and TRBJ1-6, with D possibly TRBD1 on 5 matching bases. The V end lost 10 bases, the J end lost 5 bases, and 27 bases lay between the germline ends. The CDR3 totals 18 residues. Germline CDR1 and CDR2: MDHEN and SYDVKM. The CDR3 protein is CAIPGGDSTPSNNSPLHF. CDR3 DNA: TGTGCCATCCCCGGGGGAGACTCAACCCCCTCTAATAATTCACCCCTCCACTTT.

The chain recombines TRBV3-1 (or the pseudogene TRBV3-2) with TRBJ1-2; tentatively, D is TRBD1 (6 bases). Germline lookup yields CDR1 LGHDT and CDR2 YNNKEL (reference sequence). V lost 4 bases and J lost 4, with 16 bases in between. The CDR3 runs 15 residues. The CDR3 DNA sequence: TGTGCCAGCAGCCGATACAGGGTCTTAGGCTATGGCTACACCTTC. Translation: CASSRYRVLGYGYTF.

The J gene is TRBJ1-5, the V gene TRBV19; perhaps TRBD1 as D (6 bases). V lost 1 base to trimming and J lost 10 bases, with 20 bases between them. Germline V gene sequence: CDR1 LNHDA, CDR2 SQIVND (reference sequence). CDR3 size: 16 residues. CDR3 DNA sequence: TGTGCCAGTAGTATAGGCCAGGGGCGTGGGAATCTCCCCCAGCATTTT. Amino acid sequence: CASSIGQGRGNLPQHF.

V usage is TRBV4-3 and J usage is TRBJ2-7; 8 bases line up with TRBD2. Germline V CDR1 and CDR2: LGHNA, YSLEER. J gave up 1 base and V 4 bases, and 9 bases lay outside the gene matches. This CDR3 is built from 16 residues. The CDR3 loop reads CASSPGPPGGSYEQYF. CDR3 nucleotide sequence: TGCGCCAGCAGCCCAGGGCCCCCGGGGGGGTCCTACGAGCAGTACTTC.

This chain uses TRBV27 with TRBJ1-5; 10 nucleotides match TRBD1. The CDR3 extends over 16 amino acids. CDR1 and CDR2 from the germline V gene are MNHEY and SMNVEV (reference sequence). Trimming took 5 bases from V and 0 from J; bases not matched to a gene: 4. CDR3 loop: CASSRRQGASNQPQHF. As DNA, the CDR3 is TGTGCCAGCAGTCGCAGACAGGGGGCTAGCAATCAGCCCCAGCATTTT.